These T cell receptor beta chains were read from a single sample in a study of CD8 T cells in Susac syndrome. TCRdb re-derived calls from the immunoSEQ multiplex PCR reads in MiXCR, one entry per CDR3 protein. The sample shows 150,000 to 200,000 distinct CDR3 sequences, about 94% of them seen only once. The source material was CD4+ T cells from PBMCs. The receptors originated from a human donor in good health. Each CDR3 is given with its conserved first and last residue. Fields, in order: V gene, J gene, clone size, D gene, CDR3 DNA, CDR3 protein. The D gene is left open where the match is weak. Size values are once, few and many counts, or a class for expanded clones, and some rows have none.

V: TRBV18
J: TRBJ2-7
size: once
D: TRBD2
DNA: TGTGCCAGCTCCCCAACCCTGGGACTAGCGGGGGACGAGCAGTACTTC
CDR3: CASSPTLGLAGDEQYF

V: TRBV20-1
J: TRBJ1-1
size: NA
D: NA
DNA: TGCAGTGCTAGTCCGTATGAAGCTTTCTTT
CDR3: CSASPYEAFF

V: TRBV29-1
J: TRBJ1-2
size: NA
D: NA
DNA: TGCAGCGTTGTACAGGGTATCTATGGCTACACCTTC
CDR3: CSVVQGIYGYTF

V: TRBV9
J: TRBJ2-7
size: NA
D: NA
DNA: TGTGCCAGCAGCACCCATGGGGCCTCCTACGAGCAGTACTTC
CDR3: CASSTHGASYEQYF

V: TRBV3-1
J: TRBJ1-4
size: NA
D: NA
DNA: TGTGCCAGCAGCCAACGCCTCTCTGCAACTAATGAAAAACTGTTTTTT
CDR3: CASSQRLSATNEKLFF

V: TRBV5-1
J: TRBJ2-5
size: once
D: NA
DNA: TGCGCCAGCAGCTTGGGGTACCCTGGCGAAGAGACCCAGTACTTC
CDR3: CASSLGYPGEETQYF

V: TRBV29-1
J: TRBJ1-2
size: NA
D: NA
DNA: TGCAGCGTTGAACGGGAGTATGGCTACACCTTC
CDR3: CSVEREYGYTF

V: TRBV6-5
J: TRBJ1-5
size: once
D: NA
DNA: TGTGCCAGCAGTTACTCGATGGGTACCGATCAGCCCCAGCATTTT
CDR3: CASSYSMGTDQPQHF

V: TRBV2
J: TRBJ1-6
size: NA
D: NA
DNA: TGTGCCAGCAGTCCCGATCGTGGCCTCCACTTT
CDR3: CASSPDRGLHF

V: TRBV2
J: TRBJ2-7
size: NA
D: NA
DNA: TGTGCCAGCAGTGGGGGTTCGGGCTTTCTTGCCCTCGAGCAGTACTTC
CDR3: CASSGGSGFLALEQYF

V: TRBV7-2
J: TRBJ2-7
size: NA
D: TRBD1
DNA: TGTGCCAGCAGCTTATCCCCACAGGGGACCTACGAGCAGTACTTC
CDR3: CASSLSPQGTYEQYF

V: TRBV12-3/TRBV12-4
J: TRBJ1-5
size: NA
D: TRBD1
DNA: TGTGCCAGCAAAGGGACAGCAAATCAGCCCCAGCATTTT
CDR3: CASKGTANQPQHF

V: TRBV29-1
J: TRBJ1-2
size: NA
D: TRBD1
DNA: TGCAGCGACGGGACAGGGGGGAACTATGGCTACACCTTC
CDR3: CSDGTGGNYGYTF

V: TRBV5-1
J: TRBJ1-2
size: NA
D: NA
DNA: TGCGCCAGCAGCTTCCCCGGGGGGGGTGATGGCTACACCTTC
CDR3: CASSFPGGGDGYTF

V: TRBV6-5
J: TRBJ1-6
size: NA
D: NA
DNA: TGTGCCAGCAGTTTCCCAGGATCACCCCTCCACTTT
CDR3: CASSFPGSPLHF

V: TRBV7-8
J: TRBJ2-3
size: NA
D: TRBD2
DNA: TGTGCCAGCAGCCCCTTACTAGCGGGGGGGGACACAGATACGCAGTATTTT
CDR3: CASSPLLAGGDTDTQYF

V: TRBV20-1
J: TRBJ2-7
size: NA
D: TRBD1
DNA: TGCAGTGCCTTACAGGGGGCGAAGCAGTACTTC
CDR3: CSALQGAKQYF

V: TRBV10-3
J: TRBJ1-3
size: NA
D: NA
DNA: TGTGCCATCACGCGAAACGGACGGGTCTCTGGAAACACCATATATTTT
CDR3: CAITRNGRVSGNTIYF

V: TRBV5-6
J: TRBJ2-5
size: NA
D: TRBD2
DNA: TGTGCCAGCAGCGCCCGGACGGGGGGAGAGACCCAGTACTTC
CDR3: CASSARTGGETQYF

V: TRBV15
J: TRBJ2-7
size: NA
D: NA
DNA: TGTGCCACCAGCAGAGAACTTACTTCTTACGAGCAGTACTTC
CDR3: CATSRELTSYEQYF

V: TRBV15
J: TRBJ2-6
size: NA
D: NA
DNA: TGTGCCACCAGCGGAGGGAGCTCTGGGGCCAACGTCCTGACTTTC
CDR3: CATSGGSSGANVLTF

V: TRBV3-1
J: TRBJ1-3
size: NA
D: NA
DNA: TGTGCCAGCAGCTGGGTCCTTGGGGGATCTGGAAACACCATATATTTT
CDR3: CASSWVLGGSGNTIYF

V: TRBV24-1
J: TRBJ1-6
size: NA
D: NA
DNA: TGTGCCACTATGGGAGGGGTTAATTCACCCCTCCACTTT
CDR3: CATMGGVNSPLHF

V: TRBV4-2
J: TRBJ2-7
size: NA
D: NA
DNA: TGTGCCAGCAGCCAAGGGGGGCCTCAGGGGCTCTACGAGCAGTACTTC
CDR3: CASSQGGPQGLYEQYF

V: TRBV15
J: TRBJ2-2
size: NA
D: TRBD2
DNA: TGTGCCACCAGCCGCGGGGGGAGGAACACCGGGGAGCTGTTTTTT
CDR3: CATSRGGRNTGELFF

V: TRBV6-5
J: TRBJ1-2
size: NA
D: NA
DNA: TGTGCCAGCAGTTACTCGAAGCAGGGGTCCTATGGCTACACCTTC
CDR3: CASSYSKQGSYGYTF

V: TRBV20-1
J: TRBJ2-2
size: NA
D: NA
DNA: TGCAGTGCTAGGGAGGGAACCGGGGAGCTGTTTTTT
CDR3: CSAREGTGELFF

V: TRBV6-1
J: TRBJ1-2
size: NA
D: NA
DNA: TGTGCCAGCAGTGATATGACCTATGGCTACACCTTC
CDR3: CASSDMTYGYTF

V: TRBV12-3/TRBV12-4
J: TRBJ1-4
size: NA
D: NA
DNA: TGTGCCAGCAGTTTAGCCGGGGCTAAACTGTTTTTT
CDR3: CASSLAGAKLFF

V: TRBV4-1
J: TRBJ1-4
size: NA
D: TRBD1
DNA: TGCGCCAGCAGCTTTCGGGGACAGCTTAATGAAAAACTGTTTTTT
CDR3: CASSFRGQLNEKLFF

V: TRBV7-9
J: TRBJ1-2
size: NA
D: NA
DNA: TGTGCCAGCAGCCCCCTGTTGAGTGCAGGAAGGAACTATGGCTACACCTTC
CDR3: CASSPLLSAGRNYGYTF

V: TRBV2
J: TRBJ1-2
size: NA
D: NA
DNA: TGTGCCAGCAGTGAACGGCAGGAAGGGGGCTACACCTTC
CDR3: CASSERQEGGYTF

V: TRBV12-3/TRBV12-4
J: TRBJ1-5
size: NA
D: NA
DNA: TGTGCCAGCAGTTGGAAAGGTCAGCCCCAGCATTTT
CDR3: CASSWKGQPQHF

V: TRBV23-1
J: TRBJ2-1
size: NA
D: TRBD1
DNA: TGCGCCAGGAAAGGGGGGACAGGGGGCAAAAATGAGCAGTTCTTC
CDR3: CARKGGTGGKNEQFF

V: TRBV2
J: TRBJ2-1
size: NA
D: NA
DNA: TGTGCCAGTGGGGGACTCATCTCCTACAATGAGCAGTTCTTC
CDR3: CASGGLISYNEQFF

V: TRBV29-1
J: TRBJ1-2
size: NA
D: NA
DNA: TGCAGCGTTGGTGGGACGGCGCTCGGCTACACCTTC
CDR3: CSVGGTALGYTF

V: TRBV7-2
J: TRBJ2-3
size: NA
D: NA
DNA: TGTGCCAGCAGCCTGGGTGGGACCCAAATCCCTTCCCATACGCAGTATTTT
CDR3: CASSLGGTQIPSHTQYF

V: TRBV18
J: TRBJ2-5
size: NA
D: TRBD2
DNA: TGTGCCAGCTCACCACCGGTAGCGGGGATGGGAGAGACCCAGTACTTC
CDR3: CASSPPVAGMGETQYF

V: TRBV7-2
J: TRBJ2-3
size: NA
D: TRBD2
DNA: TGTGCCAGCAGCTTCGGGGGGGACGATACGCAGTATTTT
CDR3: CASSFGGDDTQYF

V: TRBV2
J: TRBJ2-7
size: NA
D: NA
DNA: TGTGCCAGCAGTCTACGATCGGAGAGCTCCTACGAGCAGTACTTC
CDR3: CASSLRSESSYEQYF

V: TRBV9
J: TRBJ2-6
size: once
D: NA
DNA: TGTGCCAGCAGCTTCTCGACAGGTGGAGGGGCCAACGTCCTGACTTTC
CDR3: CASSFSTGGGANVLTF

V: TRBV6-6
J: TRBJ1-3
size: NA
D: TRBD1
DNA: TGTGCCAGCAAGGACAGGGGGCAGAAAAACACCATATATTTT
CDR3: CASKDRGQKNTIYF

V: TRBV28
J: TRBJ1-2
size: NA
D: NA
DNA: TGTGCCAGCAGTCAGCAAGCTAACTATGGCTACACCTTC
CDR3: CASSQQANYGYTF

V: TRBV7-2
J: TRBJ1-1
size: NA
D: TRBD1
DNA: TGTGCCAGCAGTCCTTCAGGGGGGACTGAAGCTTTCTTT
CDR3: CASSPSGGTEAFF

V: TRBV7-9
J: TRBJ2-3
size: few
D: NA
DNA: TGTGCCAGCCGCTTGCAGGGGGATACGCAGTATTTT
CDR3: CASRLQGDTQYF

V: TRBV9
J: TRBJ1-3
size: NA
D: NA
DNA: TGTGCCAGCAGCGTAGGTGGAATGAGGGCTGGAAACACCATATATTTT
CDR3: CASSVGGMRAGNTIYF

V: TRBV5-6
J: TRBJ2-2
size: NA
D: TRBD1
DNA: TGTGCCAGCAGCCCGCTGGACAGGGGGAACACCGGGGAGCTGTTTTTT
CDR3: CASSPLDRGNTGELFF

V: TRBV6-5
J: TRBJ2-6
size: NA
D: NA
DNA: TGTGCCAGCGGGGCCGGGATCTCTGGGGCCAACGTCCTGACTTTC
CDR3: CASGAGISGANVLTF

V: TRBV19
J: TRBJ1-1
size: NA
D: NA
DNA: TGTGCCAGTAGTCCTCGGACAAGCGAAGTTTTCTTT
CDR3: CASSPRTSEVFF

V: TRBV6-5
J: TRBJ1-2
size: NA
D: NA
DNA: TGTGCCAGCAGTTCCGGCGTGGGCTTCTATGGCTACACCTTC
CDR3: CASSSGVGFYGYTF

V: TRBV18
J: TRBJ1-1
size: few
D: NA
DNA: TGTGCCAGCTCGCCGTCGGGGGACACTGAAGCTTTCTTT
CDR3: CASSPSGDTEAFF

V: TRBV30
J: TRBJ1-1
size: NA
D: NA
DNA: TGTGCCTGGAGTAGACACCAGGGGACTGAAGCTTTCTTT
CDR3: CAWSRHQGTEAFF

V: TRBV5-1
J: TRBJ2-2
size: NA
D: NA
DNA: TGCGCCAGTAACCGAGGGGACACCGGGGAGCTGTTTTTT
CDR3: CASNRGDTGELFF

V: TRBV7-2
J: TRBJ2-3
size: NA
D: TRBD2
DNA: TGTGCCAGCAGTCCCACTAGCGGGGGGGCCGGTACGCAGTATTTT
CDR3: CASSPTSGGAGTQYF

V: TRBV3-1
J: TRBJ2-2
size: NA
D: NA
DNA: TGTGCCAGCAGCCAAGATCCCTCCCCCGGGGAGCTGTTTTTT
CDR3: CASSQDPSPGELFF

V: TRBV29-1
J: TRBJ2-3
size: NA
D: TRBD2
DNA: TGCAGCGTTGAATCCGAAGCGGGGGGGCCGAGAGATACGCAGTATTTT
CDR3: CSVESEAGGPRDTQYF

V: TRBV3-1
J: TRBJ1-6
size: NA
D: TRBD1
DNA: TGTGCCAGCAGCCGAGGGACAGGGGGCGCGAATTCACCCCTCCACTTT
CDR3: CASSRGTGGANSPLHF

V: TRBV7-2
J: TRBJ1-2
size: NA
D: TRBD1
DNA: TGTGCCAGCAGCGTCGCAGGGGGCACGGGTGGCTACACCTTC
CDR3: CASSVAGGTGGYTF

V: TRBV13
J: TRBJ2-3
size: NA
D: NA
DNA: TGTGCCAGCAGCTTAAGGTCCAGTAGCACAGATACGCAGTATTTT
CDR3: CASSLRSSSTDTQYF

V: TRBV20-1
J: TRBJ2-3
size: NA
D: NA
DNA: TGCAGTGGAGAAGCCGGGGTTACAGATACGCAGTATTTT
CDR3: CSGEAGVTDTQYF